This TCR beta chain originates from a study of T cells in Graves' hyperthyroidism and ophthalmopathy (dated by TCRdb to between 2018 and 2021). Regarding the research as a whole: Peripheral blood was collected at initial diagnosis, before any treatment. After blood sampling, hyperthyroidism patients were treated with methimazole at a starting dose of 30 mg daily, and ophthalmopathy patients were treated with high-dose intravenous methylprednisolone. In roughly six Graves' hyperthyroidism patients, the study also compared T-cell repertoires from thyroid tissue with T-cell repertoires from blood. To identify distinguishing TCR V-J signatures, a discovery cohort of about a hundred patients was used, comprising 43 with Graves' ophthalmopathy and 57 with stable Graves' hyperthyroidism. The 75 to 100 discovery patients were randomly split 7:3 into training and test sets. The paper reports TCR Vbeta CDR3 sequencing of 140 or so peripheral blood samples: under 45 ophthalmopathy, about 75 hyperthyroidism and roughly 17 progressor patients. Whether ophthalmopathy could be predicted prospectively was tested in an independent validation cohort made up of roughly 19 hyperthyroidism patients plus 17 patients who later progressed to ophthalmopathy. Summary of the overall study and its limitations: Blood samples also contained most of the expanded thyroid clonotypes (frequency above 0.001), which suggests that blood repertoires may reflect thyroid immune responses. In validation, progression to ophthalmopathy was predicted by the model with nearly 71% sensitivity and roughly 76% specificity, a median of roughly 6.4 months before onset. Sample size was not statistically predetermined, and investigators were not blinded to group allocation. A 13 V-J signature model separated ophthalmopathy from stable hyperthyroidism, with 87.88% sensitivity and just under 84% specificity in cross-validation and 80%/75% in testing.

This clonotype has a count of ten or more. The antigen this receptor binds is unknown. The germline gene is not matched at one end of the junction; a read error may be the cause. The TCR beta CDR3 regions were amplified from RNA transcripts. For the first round of RT-PCR on the TCR CDR3, the HTBI primer set was used together with the Qiagen OneStep RT-PCR kit. Libraries were constructed in a second round of multiplex PCR, after which size selection and purification were carried out. Sequencing of the libraries was done on an Illumina HiSeq2000 using paired-end 100 bp reads. In the paper's pipeline: SOAPnuke was used to process the raw data, with reads discarded if the reads contained adapters or uncalled bases, had a mean Phred below 15, or lacked an exact constant-primer or identifier match. COPE v1.2.5 was used to merge high-quality paired reads, and clonotypes were defined as unique nucleotide sequences. MiTCR v1.1 was used to align the clonotypes against IMGT TRBV, TRBD and TRBJ reference segments. Analysis was restricted to V-J combinations with a frequency above 0.0001, which covered roughly 99% of repertoires. The TCS score was defined as F50 (clonal expansion) divided by E x V (chaos), with BLOSUM62-based TCRdist calculated between CDR3 peptides within each V-J. Welch's t-statistics and random forest reduced fewer than 600 V-J features to 13, which were used in a naive Bayes classifier (R e1071). The public reads were reanalyzed by TCRdb: fastp trimming at Q25, MiXCR alignment, in-frame beta chains only. A single entry per CDR3 protein holds the most common genes and DNA from its merged rows. TCRdb's processing, not the authors', yielded these V and J calls. The table for this sample lists fewer than 400,000 distinct CDR3 sequences; roughly an eighth of them were counted only once. Over 25% of the sample is taken by the ten largest.

In the ophthalmopathy patients, disease was moderately to severely active, with a Clinical Activity Score of 3 or more, a NOSPECS grade of 4 or more, and a duration of less than 3 months. Any patient with an uncontrolled infection, another autoimmune disease, pregnancy or lactation was excluded. Clinical symptoms, serum thyroxine and TRAb, thyroid ultrasound, and orbital computed tomography formed the basis for the diagnoses. PBMCs were isolated from roughly 10 ml of fresh peripheral blood by Ficoll-Paque density gradient centrifugation. Trizol reagent was used to extract total RNA, and RNA quality was then checked on an Agilent 2100 Bioanalyzer. From cysteine to phenylalanine, the CDR3 is 11 amino acids long. Solely the CDR3 DNA is kept, with 33 bases framed from the first base. CDR1 and CDR2 are read off the germline V gene as SGHRS and YFSETQ.

Sequenced material: blood. The origin of this receptor is a man aged 50-60 years with Graves' ophthalmopathy. The sequence links TRBV5-1 to TRBJ2-3; the D gene identity is not certain. In nucleotides, the sequence is TGTGCCAGCAGTGACACAGATACGCAGTATTTT. The translation is CASSDTDTQYF.